These T cell receptor beta chains were read from a single sample in a study of blood T cell repertoires in COVID-19. Sequencing used immunoSEQ multiplex PCR; TCRdb keeps in-frame clones, though not all of them. Of around 310,000 clones detected, nearly 90% appear once; the ten largest clones hold around 1%. The sequencing sample was made of peripheral blood. The receptors here all came from a woman in her 40s with COVID-19, enrolled during active disease. Each CDR3 is given with its conserved first and last residue. Each record gives: clone size, V gene, J gene, D gene, CDR3 DNA, CDR3 protein. D genes are given only for firm matches. The listing skips clone size in some rows; elsewhere it reads once, few, many or a size class.

size: NA; V: TRBV28; J: TRBJ1-6; D: NA; DNA: TGTGCCAGCAGCCTCGTTTTCTCCTATAATTCACCCCTCCACTTT; CDR3: CASSLVFSYNSPLHF
size: NA; V: TRBV7-9; J: TRBJ2-7; D: NA; DNA: TGTGCCAGCACGGAAACTCTTGGGGACACCTACGAGCAGTACTTC; CDR3: CASTETLGDTYEQYF
size: NA; V: TRBV19; J: TRBJ1-2; D: NA; DNA: TGTGCCAGTAGTATAGGTCTGCAGGCAGCCTATGGCTACACCTTC; CDR3: CASSIGLQAAYGYTF
size: once; V: TRBV4-3; J: TRBJ2-7; D: NA; DNA: TGCGCCAGCAGCCAAGTACTGCTCTCCTACGAGCAGTACTTC; CDR3: CASSQVLLSYEQYF
size: NA; V: TRBV6-1; J: TRBJ2-5; D: NA; DNA: TGTGCCAGCAGTTTCCCTCAAGAGACCCAGTACTTC; CDR3: CASSFPQETQYF
size: NA; V: TRBV28; J: TRBJ1-2; D: NA; DNA: TGTGCCAGCAGTGTGACAGGAGGCTACACCTTC; CDR3: CASSVTGGYTF
size: NA; V: TRBV27; J: TRBJ1-4; D: TRBD1; DNA: TGTGCCAGCAGTTTTAACAGGGGAACGACTAATGAAAAACTGTTTTTT; CDR3: CASSFNRGTTNEKLFF
size: once; V: TRBV7-8; J: TRBJ2-7; D: TRBD2; DNA: TGTGCCAGCAGCTTAGGACTAGCGTCCGAGCAGTACTTC; CDR3: CASSLGLASEQYF
size: NA; V: TRBV7-7; J: TRBJ2-7; D: TRBD1; DNA: TGTGCTAGCAGCCTCTCTACAGGGGTCGAGCAGTACTTC; CDR3: CASSLSTGVEQYF
size: NA; V: TRBV3-1/TRBV3-2; J: TRBJ1-3; D: NA; DNA: TGTGCCAGCAGCCCATTATCAGGGTTTATGCGAAACACCATATATTTT; CDR3: CASSPLSGFMRNTIYF
size: once; V: TRBV5-1; J: TRBJ2-7; D: NA; DNA: TGCGCCAGCAGCTTAGGTTCAGGTTACGAGCAGTACTTC; CDR3: CASSLGSGYEQYF
size: NA; V: TRBV28; J: TRBJ1-5; D: TRBD1; DNA: TGTGCCAGCAGTTTCTCGGGACAGGGTTCTTGGAGCAATCAGCCCCAGCATTTT; CDR3: CASSFSGQGSWSNQPQHF
size: NA; V: TRBV7-8; J: TRBJ2-5; D: NA; DNA: TGTGCCAGCAGCCTAACTAGCCGAGGAGAGACCCAGTACTTC; CDR3: CASSLTSRGETQYF